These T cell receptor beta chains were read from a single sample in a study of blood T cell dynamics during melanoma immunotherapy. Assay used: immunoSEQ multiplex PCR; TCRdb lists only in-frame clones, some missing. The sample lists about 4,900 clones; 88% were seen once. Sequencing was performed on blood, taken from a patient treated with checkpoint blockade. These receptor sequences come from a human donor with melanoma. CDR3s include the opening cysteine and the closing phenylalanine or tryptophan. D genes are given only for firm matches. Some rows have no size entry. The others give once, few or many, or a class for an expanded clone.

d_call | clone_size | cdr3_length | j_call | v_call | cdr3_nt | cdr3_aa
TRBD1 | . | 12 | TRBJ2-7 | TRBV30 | TGTGCCTGGAGTAGGGGGCTGTGGGAGCAGTACTTC | CAWSRGLWEQYF
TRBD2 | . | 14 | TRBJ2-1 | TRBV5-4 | TGTGCCAGCAGCTTAATTGGACTAGCGGATGAGCAGTTCTTC | CASSLIGLADEQFF
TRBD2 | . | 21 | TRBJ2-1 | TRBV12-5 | TGTGCTAGTGAATTTCGCGGACTACCGGGACTAGCGGGAGTCTCCTACAATGAGCAGTTCTTC | CASEFRGLPGLAGVSYNEQFF
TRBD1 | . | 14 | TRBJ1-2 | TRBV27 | TGTGCCAGCAGTTTACAGGGGGCTCGGTATGGCTACACCTTC | CASSLQGARYGYTF
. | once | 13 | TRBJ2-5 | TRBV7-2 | TGTGCCAGCAGCTTAAGCAAACAAGAGACCCAGTACTTC | CASSLSKQETQYF
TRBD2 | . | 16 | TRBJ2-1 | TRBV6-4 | TGTGCCAGCAGCTTATCCGTTCGAGCGGGAGTAACGGAGCAGTTCTTC | CASSLSVRAGVTEQFF
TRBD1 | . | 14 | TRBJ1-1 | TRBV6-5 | TGTGCCAGCAGTTACCAAACAGGGGGCACTGAAGCTTTCTTT | CASSYQTGGTEAFF
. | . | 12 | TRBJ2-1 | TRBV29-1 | TGCAGCGTTGGACTCTGGGGGAATGAGCAGTTCTTC | CSVGLWGNEQFF
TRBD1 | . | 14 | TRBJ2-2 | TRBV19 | TGTGCCAGTAGTGCCAGGGGGCGCTTCGGGGAGCTGTTTTTT | CASSARGRFGELFF
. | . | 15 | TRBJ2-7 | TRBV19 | TGTGCCAGTAGGGTCCGGGACACCTTATCCTACGAGCAGTACTTC | CASRVRDTLSYEQYF
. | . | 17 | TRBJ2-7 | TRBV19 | TGTGCCAGTAGTATTGGGGGATCGGGTAGAGGATCCTACGAGCAGTACTTC | CASSIGGSGRGSYEQYF
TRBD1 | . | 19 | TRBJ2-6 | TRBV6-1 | TGTGCCAGCAGAGAATTCAGACAGGGGCCAAACTCTGGGGCCAACGTCCTGACTTTC | CASREFRQGPNSGANVLTF
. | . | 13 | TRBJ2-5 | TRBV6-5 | TGTGCCAGCAGTTTCCAAGCCTCCGAGACCCAGTACTTC | CASSFQASETQYF
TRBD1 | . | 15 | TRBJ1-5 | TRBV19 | TGTGCCAGTAGTATAGGGACAGGGGGCAGTCAGCCCCAGCATTTT | CASSIGTGGSQPQHF
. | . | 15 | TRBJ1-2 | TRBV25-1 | TGTGCCAGCAGTGGACCAAACGGGGTGGACTATGGCTACACCTTC | CASSGPNGVDYGYTF
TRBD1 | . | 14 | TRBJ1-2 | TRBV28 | TGTGCCAGCAGAAGACAGGGGGCCTACTATGGCTACACCTTC | CASRRQGAYYGYTF
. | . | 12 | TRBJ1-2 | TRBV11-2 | TGTGCCAGCAGGCGGGGGAACTATGGCTACACCTTC | CASRRGNYGYTF
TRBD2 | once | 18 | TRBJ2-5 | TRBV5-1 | TGCGCCAGCAGCTACGGGACTAGCGGGAGTCCTACCCAAGAGACCCAGTACTTC | CASSYGTSGSPTQETQYF
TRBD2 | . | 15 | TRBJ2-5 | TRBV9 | TGTGCCAGCAGCGTCAGCGGGAGGGCCCCAGAGACCCAGTACTTC | CASSVSGRAPETQYF
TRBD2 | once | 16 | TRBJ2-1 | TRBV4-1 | TGCGCCAGCAGCCAAGCCGCTAGCGGGTACCTGCGGGAGCAGTTCTTC | CASSQAASGYLREQFF
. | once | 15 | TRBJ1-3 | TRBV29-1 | TGCAGCGTTGAAACTCGGGGCTCCGGGGGAAACACCATATATTTT | CSVETRGSGGNTIYF
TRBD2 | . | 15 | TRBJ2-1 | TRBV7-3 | TGTGCCAGCAGCTCGACGGGGGGGTCCTACAATGAGCAGTTCTTC | CASSSTGGSYNEQFF
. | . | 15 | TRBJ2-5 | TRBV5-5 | TGTGCCAGCAGCCACCGACAGGGAGGCTTAGAGACCCAGTACTTC | CASSHRQGGLETQYF
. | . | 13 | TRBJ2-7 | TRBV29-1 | TGCAGCGTCCCGGGACTCCAGATCTACGAGCAGTACTTC | CSVPGLQIYEQYF
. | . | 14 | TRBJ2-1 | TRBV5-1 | TGCGCCAGCAGCCTCACCTCTACCTACAATGAGCAGTTCTTC | CASSLTSTYNEQFF
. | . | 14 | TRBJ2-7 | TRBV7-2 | TGTGCCAGCAGCTTAGGGGGTAGTATATTAGAGCAGTACTTC | CASSLGGSILEQYF
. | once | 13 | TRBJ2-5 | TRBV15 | TGTGCCACCAGCAGAGCCGTTCTGGAGACCCAGTACTTC | CATSRAVLETQYF
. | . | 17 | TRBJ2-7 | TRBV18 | TGTGCCAGCTCACCAAAGATTCCTTCGACAGGTTCTTACGAGCAGTACTTC | CASSPKIPSTGSYEQYF
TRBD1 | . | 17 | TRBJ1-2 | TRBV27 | TGTGCCACCAACCTCCCCCGGGACAGGGGGCGAGGGTATGGCTACACCTTC | CATNLPRDRGRGYGYTF
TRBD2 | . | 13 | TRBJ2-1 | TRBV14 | TGTGCCAGCAGCCTCCGACTAGCCGGTGAGCAGTTCTTC | CASSLRLAGEQFF
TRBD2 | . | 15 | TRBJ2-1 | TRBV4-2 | TGTGCCAGCAGCCAACTAGCGGGAGGAGGCAATGAGCAGTTCTTC | CASSQLAGGGNEQFF
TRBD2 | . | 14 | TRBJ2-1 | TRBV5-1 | TGCGCCAGCAGCTTGGCTAGCGGGGTCAATGAGCAGTTCTTC | CASSLASGVNEQFF
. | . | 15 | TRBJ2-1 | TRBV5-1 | TGCGCCAGCAGCTTGCGGGCTAGTTCTCACAATGAGCAGTTCTTC | CASSLRASSHNEQFF
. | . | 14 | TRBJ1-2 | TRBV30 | TGTGCCTGGAGTCATTCCCGAGGGTCGGCTGGCTACACCTTC | CAWSHSRGSAGYTF
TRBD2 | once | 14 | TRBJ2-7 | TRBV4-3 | TGCGCCAGCAGCCAAGCGGGAGGGCCTTACGAGCAGTACTTC | CASSQAGGPYEQYF
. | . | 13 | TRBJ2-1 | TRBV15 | TGTGCCACCAGCAGTAACGAGGGCGATGAGCAGTTCTTC | CATSSNEGDEQFF
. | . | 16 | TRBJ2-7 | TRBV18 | TGTGCCAGCTCACCAACGCCCACCCGGGGTTCCTACGAGCAGTACTTC | CASSPTPTRGSYEQYF
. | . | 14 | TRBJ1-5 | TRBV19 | TGTGCCAGCGCGCGGGGGGGCGCGGGTCAGCCCCAGCATTTT | CASARGGAGQPQHF
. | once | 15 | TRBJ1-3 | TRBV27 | TGTGCCAGCAGTCTGGTCCCCCCTCCTGGAAACACCATATATTTT | CASSLVPPPGNTIYF
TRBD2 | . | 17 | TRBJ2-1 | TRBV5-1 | TGCGCCAGCAGCGGGCCGACTAGCGGGACATCCTACAATGAGCAGTTCTTC | CASSGPTSGTSYNEQFF
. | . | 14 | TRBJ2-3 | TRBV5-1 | TGCGCCAGCATGAGGGGGGGCAGCACAGATACGCAGTATTTT | CASMRGGSTDTQYF
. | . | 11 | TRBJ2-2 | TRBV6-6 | TGTGCCAGCAGTCCGTACAGGGAGCTGTTTTTT | CASSPYRELFF
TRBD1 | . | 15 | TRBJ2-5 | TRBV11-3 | TGTGCCAGCAGCGCCCGACAGGGGGCGGAAGAGACCCAGTACTTC | CASSARQGAEETQYF
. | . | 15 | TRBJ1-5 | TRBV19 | TGTGCCAGTAGTATGTTGGGGGGGCGCGGACAGCCCCAGCATTTT | CASSMLGGRGQPQHF
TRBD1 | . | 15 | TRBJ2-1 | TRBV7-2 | TGTGCCAGCACCCAGGGGGCTAGCGAATGGAATGAGCAGTTCTTC | CASTQGASEWNEQFF
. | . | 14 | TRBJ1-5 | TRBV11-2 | TGTGCCAGCAGCGCCTCCCAGACCAATCAGCCCCAGCATTTT | CASSASQTNQPQHF
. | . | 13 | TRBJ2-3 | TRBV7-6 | TGTGCCAGCAGCTTAGCGCAGAGAGATACGCAGTATTTT | CASSLAQRDTQYF
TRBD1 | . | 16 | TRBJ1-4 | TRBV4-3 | TGCGCCAGCAGCGAACCGGGACAGGGGGCTGGTGAAAAACTGTTTTTT | CASSEPGQGAGEKLFF
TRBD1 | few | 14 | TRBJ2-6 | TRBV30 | TGTGCCGGGCAGGGGGCTGGAGGGGCCAACGTCCTGACTTTC | CAGQGAGGANVLTF
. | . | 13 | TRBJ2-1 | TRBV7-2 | TGTGCCAGCATGAGGGCAGGAGAGAATGAGCAGTTCTTC | CASMRAGENEQFF
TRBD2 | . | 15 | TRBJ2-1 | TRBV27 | TGTGCCAGCAGTTCGACTAGCTCGTTTAGGAATGAGCAGTTCTTC | CASSSTSSFRNEQFF
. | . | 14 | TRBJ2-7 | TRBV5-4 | TGTGCCAGCAGCCGGGGGCAGGAACCTCGGGAGCAGTACTTC | CASSRGQEPREQYF
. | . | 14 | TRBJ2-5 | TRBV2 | TGTGCCAGCAGGGCGACCGCAAATCAGGAGACCCAGTACTTC | CASRATANQETQYF